One sample yielded the 26 T cell receptor beta chains listed below, sequenced in a study of T cell changes during pregnancy in multiple sclerosis. TCRdb keeps only in-frame clones here, not all; method: immunoSEQ multiplex PCR. The data contain fewer than 70,000 clones, just over 90% of them singletons. The input for sequencing was peripheral blood, taken in the third trimester of pregnancy. All receptors come from a female donor with multiple sclerosis, enrolled in a pregnancy study.

As concerns this clone: Other nucleotide sequences in the sample specify the same CDR3. The V and J genes are TRBV7-3 and TRBJ1-1, with D possibly matching TRBD1 (6 bases). The CDR3 contains 14 residues. From germline, CDR1 is SGHTA and CDR2 FQGTGA. V was trimmed by 0 bases and J by 3 bases, leaving 8 bases between them. The CDR3 DNA follows: TGTGCCAGCAGCTTAACAGGGGGAGACACTGAAGCTTTCTTT. Amino acid sequence: CASSLTGGDTEAFF.

J is TRBJ1-1 and V is TRBV4-1, with 7 bases matching TRBD1. The CDR3 spans 14 residues. J was trimmed by 5 bases and V by 9 bases; bases with no gene match: 12. Germline CDR1 and CDR2: MGHRA and YSYEKL. The CDR3 region has the DNA TGCGCCAGTCGGACAGGTGCGGGGTGGACTGAAGCTTTCTTT. This sequence encodes CASRTGAGWTEAFF.

The CDR3 coding sequence is TGTGCCAGCAGCTTAATCGGTGGAGGGGATACGCAGTATTTT. It is translated as CASSLIGGGDTQYF. This chain links TRBV7-2 with TRBJ2-3, with D possibly matching TRBD2 (6 bases). Germline V lookup: CDR1 SGHTA, CDR2 FQGNSA. V was trimmed by 2 bases and J by 6 bases, leaving 12 bases between them. The CDR3 contains 14 residues.

The V gene is TRBV25-1, the J gene TRBJ2-3; TRBD1 agrees at 9 bases. The CDR3 has 15 residues. V gave up 7 bases and J gave up 0 bases; unmatched junction bases: 5. The germline CDR1 and CDR2 sequences are MGHDK and SYGVNS. This chain's CDR3 is CASNTGTGSTDTQYF. CDR3 nucleotides: TGTGCCAGCAATACCGGGACAGGGAGCACAGATACGCAGTATTTT.

This chain uses TRBV7-9 with TRBJ2-2; 7 positions agree with TRBD2. The germline CDR1 and CDR2 sequences are SEHNR and FQNEAQ (reference sequence). The length of the CDR3 is 16 residues. V gave up 0 bases and J gave up 4 bases; unmatched junction bases: 5. The CDR3 spells CASSLALGLSTGELFF. As DNA, the CDR3 is TGTGCCAGCAGCTTAGCTTTGGGACTAAGCACCGGGGAGCTGTTTTTT. Full variable domain (remainder filled in from reference TRBV7-9 and TRBJ2-2): DTGVSQNPRHKITKRGQNVTFRCDPISEHNRLYWYRQTLGQGPEFLTYFQNEAQLEKSRLLSDRFSAERPKGSFSTLEIQRTEQGDSAMYLCASSLALGLSTGELFFGEGSRLTVL.

The chain uses TRBV4-1 and TRBJ2-7, with 8 bases aligning to TRBD1. The CDR3 loop spans 14 amino acids. The V and J ends lost 6 bases and 0 bases, in that order; junction bases with no gene match: 4. Germline CDR1 and CDR2: MGHRA and YSYEKL. CDR3: CASSPGQGSYEQYF. The CDR3 region has the DNA TGCGCCAGCAGTCCTGGACAGGGCTCCTACGAGCAGTACTTC.

The chain combines TRBV6-4 with TRBJ2-1, with 9 bases identical to TRBD1. The ends lost 0 bases at V and 6 bases at J; junction bases unmatched: 6. The CDR3 loop spans 16 amino acids. From germline, CDR1 is MRHNA and CDR2 SNTAGT. CDR3 sequence (DNA): TGTGCCAGCAGTGACTCTCCGGGACAGGGAAGCAATGAGCAGTTCTTC. Its protein is CASSDSPGQGSNEQFF.

The chain is built from TRBV19 and TRBJ2-7, with 7 bases identical to TRBD2. The CDR3 covers 13 residues. Germline assignment: CDR1 LNHDA and CDR2 SQIVND (reference sequence). Trimming at V came to 6 bases and at J to 7 bases, leaving 9 bases not matched to a gene. The CDR3 DNA is TGTGCCAGTAGCCCAGACCCCGGGAGGGAGCAGTACTTC. It encodes CASSPDPGREQYF.

The sample holds one count of this clone. The rearrangement uses TRBV4-3 and TRBJ1-1; weak D call: TRBD1 (5 bases). V lost 0 bases to trimming and J lost 4 bases, with 9 bases between them. This CDR3 contains 14 residues. In germline, CDR1 is LGHNA, CDR2 YSLEER. CDR3 sequence reads: CASSQDRVVTEAFF. CDR3 DNA: TGCGCCAGCAGCCAAGACAGGGTTGTCACTGAAGCTTTCTTT.

V gene TRBV4-1 combines with J gene TRBJ2-1, with D maybe TRBD1 (6 bases). This CDR3 spans 15 amino acids. Germline V gene data show CDR1 as MGHRA and CDR2 as YSYEKL. The ends were cut back, 1 base at V and 10 bases at J, with 17 bases in the middle. The CDR3 here is CASSQALQGRYEQFF. Written as DNA, the CDR3 is TGCGCCAGCAGCCAAGCCTTACAGGGCAGATACGAGCAGTTCTTC.

The rearrangement links TRBV7-2 to TRBJ2-1; the D gene is possibly TRBD1 (6 bases). CDR1 and CDR2 from the germline V gene are SGHTA and FQGNSA. This CDR3 region has 12 residues. The V and J ends lost 5 bases and 15 bases respectively, with 17 bases between them. CDR3 protein: CASSPLNRAAFF. CDR3 bases: TGTGCCAGCAGCCCGTTAAACAGGGCGGCGTTCTTC.

CDR3 amino acids: CASVKDRGIRNQPQHF. The CDR3 nucleotides read TGTGCCAGTGTAAAAGATAGGGGGATACGGAATCAGCCCCAGCATTTT. The chain recombines TRBV19 with TRBJ1-5; D perhaps matches TRBD1 (6 bases). Trimming pared 8 bases from V and 4 bases from J, leaving 21 bases between. CDR1 is LNHDA, CDR2 SQIVND, per germline (reference sequence). The CDR3 has 16 amino acids.

This clone was detected once. CDR3 nucleotides: TGTGCCAGCAACGCGCAGGGGGCCTTCACTGAAGCTTTCTTT. Its protein product is CASNAQGAFTEAFF. This chain uses TRBV2 with TRBJ1-1; 8 positions match TRBD1. Germline CDR1 is SNHLY and CDR2 is FYNNEI. There are 14 residues in the CDR3. V gave up 7 bases and J gave up 4 bases; unmatched junction bases: 8.

The V and J genes are TRBV9 and TRBJ2-1, with TRBD2 identical over 10 bases. The junction had 5 bases not matched to a gene; V was cut back by 4 bases and J by 4 bases. The germline gives CDR1 SGDLS, CDR2 YYNGEE. CDR3 length equals 15 residues. The CDR3 coding sequence is TGTGCCAGCAGCCTTGGACTAGCGGAATACAATGAGCAGTTCTTC. Its protein product is CASSLGLAEYNEQFF. Full variable domain (missing parts from reference TRBV9 and TRBJ2-1): DSGVTQTPKHLITATGQRVTLRCSPRSGDLSVYWYQQSLDQGLQFLIQYYNGEERAKGNILERFSAQQFPDLHSELNLSSLELGDSALYFCASSLGLAEYNEQFFGPGTRLTVL.

The CDR3 region has the DNA TGTGCCAGTAGTACCATAGGACAGGGTGACGTCGACGAGCAGTACTTC. This encodes CASSTIGQGDVDEQYF. The rearrangement links TRBV19 to TRBJ2-7, with 8 bases that match TRBD1. V shed 4 bases, J shed 5 bases, and the junction held 13 bases outside the gene matches. Germline V gene data show CDR1 as LNHDA and CDR2 as SQIVND (reference sequence). CDR3 length: 16 amino acids.

The chain carries TRBV18 and TRBJ2-7; 8 nucleotides line up with TRBD1. Germline assignment: CDR1 KGHSH and CDR2 LQKENI. J lost 2 bases, V lost 2 bases, and 11 bases had no gene match. CDR3 length: 17 residues. The CDR3 spells CASSPSPGLGQAYEQYF. CDR3 bases: TGTGCCAGCTCACCATCCCCCGGCTTGGGACAGGCCTACGAGCAGTACTTC.

J is TRBJ2-3 and V is TRBV21-1; the table's D call, TRBD2, has no DNA check behind it. TRBV21-1 is a pseudogene locus. CDR3 length: 20 amino acids. CDR3 nucleotide sequence: TGTGCCAGCAGCAAAGCGCTCGGGACTAGCGGGGGGCCGGACACAGATACGCAGTATTTT. Its translation: CASSKALGTSGGPDTDTQYF.

The V call is TRBV19, the J call TRBJ2-7, with a possible D match to TRBD2 (5 bases). V gave up 1 base and J gave up 3 bases, with 10 bases separating them. The CDR3 is made up of 14 amino acids. From germline, CDR1 is LNHDA and CDR2 SQIVND (reference sequence). The CDR3: CASSIVAGLYEQYF. The CDR3 DNA follows: TGTGCCAGTAGTATAGTGGCAGGACTCTACGAGCAGTACTTC.

This clone has more than one count but fewer than ten. The rearrangement uses TRBV5-4 and TRBJ2-1, with D possibly being TRBD2 (6 bases). In germline, CDR1 is SGHNT, CDR2 YYREEE (reference sequence). The germline V and J ends were trimmed by 0 bases and 5 bases, with 15 bases remaining between them. The CDR3 has 16 residues. The CDR3 nucleotides are TGTGCCAGCAGCTTGGGGGGCAGCGGGTCCCACAATGAGCAGTTCTTC. Protein: CASSLGGSGSHNEQFF.

This clone appeared once. The chain combines TRBV15 with TRBJ2-7; D might be TRBD2 (5 bases). The CDR3 has 14 amino acids. The V end was cut by 3 bases, the J end by 5 bases, with 14 bases between. Germline CDR1 is LNHNV and CDR2 is YYDKDF (reference sequence). CDR3 nucleotide sequence: TGTGCCACCAGCAGTTGGGAGAACGAGGACGAGCAGTACTTC. Protein product: CATSSWENEDEQYF.

This clone was seen more than once but under ten times. This chain joins TRBV10-3 and TRBJ1-2; D is unclear. The germline gives CDR1 ENHRY, CDR2 SYGVKD. This CDR3 has 13 amino acids. V lost 5 bases to trimming and J lost 7 bases, with 14 bases between them. CDR3 sequence (DNA): TGTGCCATCAGTACCGAGGAGGGTGGTGGCTACACCTTC. Translation gives CAISTEEGGGYTF.

The chain uses TRBV27 and TRBJ1-3, with 9 bases lining up with TRBD1. V lost 6 bases to trimming and J lost 3 bases; unmatched junction nucleotides: 6. The CDR3 is 15 amino acids. CDR1 and CDR2 from the germline V gene are MNHEY and SMNVEV (reference sequence). The CDR3 reads CASSRGQGIGNTIYF. The CDR3 coding sequence is TGTGCCAGCAGCAGGGGACAGGGAATTGGAAACACCATATATTTT.

V usage is TRBV7-2 and J usage is TRBJ2-5; a weak D match, TRBD2 (5 bases). The CDR3 has 15 amino acids. V gave up 0 bases and J gave up 4 bases, with 12 bases separating them. CDR1 and CDR2 (germline): SGHTA, FQGNSA. The chain's CDR3 is CASSLASGWGETQYF. The CDR3 nucleotides read TGTGCCAGCAGCTTAGCGTCGGGATGGGGAGAGACCCAGTACTTC.

The chain joins TRBV11-1 to TRBJ1-2; 7 bases are shared with TRBD1. CDR1 and CDR2 from the germline V gene are SGHAT and FQDESV (reference sequence). The CDR3 has 16 residues. V dropped 5 bases and J dropped 4; count of bases not matched to a gene: 13. The chain's CDR3 is CASSPDRFPRGYGYTF. CDR3 coding DNA: TGTGCCAGCAGCCCGGACAGGTTTCCCCGGGGCTATGGCTACACCTTC.

This clone was observed a handful of times. V usage is TRBV18 and J usage is TRBJ1-2; D gene ambiguous. Deletions cut 4 bases from V and 2 bases from J, with 5 bases between. The CDR3 sequence is 12 residues long. Germline V CDR1 and CDR2: KGHSH, LQKENI. The CDR3 spells CASSQENYGYTF. The CDR3 DNA sequence: TGTGCCAGCTCACAGGAGAACTATGGCTACACCTTC.

This chain connects TRBV10-3 to TRBJ1-4; 10 bases are shared with TRBD1. From germline, CDR1 is ENHRY and CDR2 SYGVKD. The CDR3 length is 16 residues. Trimming took 3 bases from V and 5 from J; bases not matched to a gene: 6. The CDR3 region is CAISDQPGQGNEKLFF. As DNA, the CDR3 is TGTGCCATCAGTGACCAACCGGGACAGGGGAATGAAAAACTGTTTTTT.